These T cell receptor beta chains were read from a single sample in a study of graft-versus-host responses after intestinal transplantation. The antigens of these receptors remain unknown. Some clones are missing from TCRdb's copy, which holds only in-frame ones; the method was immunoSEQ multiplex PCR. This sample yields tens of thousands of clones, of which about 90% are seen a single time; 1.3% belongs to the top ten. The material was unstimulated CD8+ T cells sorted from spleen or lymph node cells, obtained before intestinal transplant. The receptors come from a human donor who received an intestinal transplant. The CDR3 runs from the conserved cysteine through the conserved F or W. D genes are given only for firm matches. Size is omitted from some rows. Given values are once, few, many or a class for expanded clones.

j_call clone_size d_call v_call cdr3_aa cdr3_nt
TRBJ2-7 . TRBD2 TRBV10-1 CASSERGAYEQYF TGCGCCAGCAGTGAGCGGGGGGCCTACGAGCAGTACTTC
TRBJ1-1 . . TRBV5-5 CASSLGFGGYPRNTEAFF TGTGCCAGCAGCTTGGGGTTTGGGGGGTATCCACGGAACACTGAAGCTTTCTTT
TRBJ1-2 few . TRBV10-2 CASSESGGIDYGYTF TGCGCCAGCAGTGAGTCGGGAGGGATCGACTATGGCTACACCTTC
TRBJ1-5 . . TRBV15 CATSRDRDQPQHF TGTGCCACCAGCAGAGACCGGGATCAGCCCCAGCATTTT
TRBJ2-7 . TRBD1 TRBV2 CASIRTGTYEQYF TGTGCCAGCATAAGGACAGGGACCTACGAGCAGTACTTC
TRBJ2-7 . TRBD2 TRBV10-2 CASSGLAGGLEQYF TGCGCCAGCAGTGGACTAGCGGGGGGCCTCGAGCAGTACTTC
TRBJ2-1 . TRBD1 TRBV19 CASSMTGASYNEQFF TGTGCCAGTAGTATGACAGGGGCCTCCTACAATGAGCAGTTCTTC
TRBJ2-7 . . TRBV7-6 CASSPRGDEQYF TGTGCCAGCAGCCCCAGGGGGGACGAGCAGTACTTC
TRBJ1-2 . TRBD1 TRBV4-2 CASSRMTGGASGYTF TGTGCCAGCAGCCGGATGACAGGGGGCGCTTCTGGCTACACCTTC
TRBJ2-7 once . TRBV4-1 CASSQVGGPTYEQYF TGCGCCAGCAGCCAAGTCGGGGGGCCCACCTACGAGCAGTACTTC
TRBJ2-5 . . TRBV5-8 CASSSPGTQYF TGTGCCAGCAGCTCCCCAGGGACCCAGTACTTC
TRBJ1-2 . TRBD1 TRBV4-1 CASSQRYDRAAGYTF TGCGCCAGCAGCCAGAGATACGACAGGGCGGCTGGCTACACCTTC
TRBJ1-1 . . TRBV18 CASSPPQNTEAFF TGTGCCAGCTCACCACCTCAGAACACTGAAGCTTTCTTT
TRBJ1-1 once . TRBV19 CASIGAGFAEAFF TGTGCCAGTATTGGTGCAGGGTTCGCTGAAGCTTTCTTT
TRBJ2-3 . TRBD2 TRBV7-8 CASSEALAGARGDTQYF TGTGCCAGCAGCGAAGCTTTAGCGGGGGCGAGGGGAGATACGCAGTATTTT
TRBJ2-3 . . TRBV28 CASRPTDRTRTDTQYF TGTGCCAGCAGACCTACCGACAGGACTCGCACAGATACGCAGTATTTT
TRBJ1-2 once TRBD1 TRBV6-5 CASSYSDRDYTF TGTGCCAGCAGTTACTCCGACAGGGATTACACCTTC
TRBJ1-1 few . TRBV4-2 CASSQDVILTEAFF TGTGCCAGCAGCCAAGACGTAATTCTCACTGAAGCTTTCTTT
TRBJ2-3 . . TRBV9 CASSDWTDTQYF TGTGCCAGCAGCGACTGGACAGATACGCAGTATTTT
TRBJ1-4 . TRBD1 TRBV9 CASSYTGGPNEKLFF TGTGCCAGCAGCTATACAGGGGGCCCAAATGAAAAACTGTTTTTT
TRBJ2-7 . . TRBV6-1 CASSWGGEGTYEQYF TGTGCCAGCAGTTGGGGGGGCGAGGGCACCTACGAGCAGTACTTC
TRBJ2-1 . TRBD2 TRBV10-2 CASRLAGGTYNEQFF TGCGCCAGCAGGCTAGCGGGGGGCACATACAATGAGCAGTTCTTC
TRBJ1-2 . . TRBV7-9 CASSLGLGGYTF TGTGCCAGCAGCCTAGGACTCGGTGGCTACACCTTC
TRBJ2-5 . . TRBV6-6 CASSRTGTLPLETQYF TGTGCCAGCAGTCGGACCGGGACACTTCCTTTAGAGACCCAGTACTTC
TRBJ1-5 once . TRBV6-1 CASSEPTGPSNQPQHF TGTGCCAGCAGTGAACCGACAGGTCCTAGCAATCAGCCCCAGCATTTT
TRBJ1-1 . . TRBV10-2 CASTGGLGTEAFF TGCGCCAGCACGGGGGGTTTGGGCACTGAAGCTTTCTTT
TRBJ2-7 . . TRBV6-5 CASSYEAGGYEQYF TGTGCCAGCAGTTACGAGGCAGGAGGGTACGAGCAGTACTTC
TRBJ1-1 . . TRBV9 CASSPPGNTEAFF TGTGCCAGCAGCCCGCCGGGGAACACTGAAGCTTTCTTT
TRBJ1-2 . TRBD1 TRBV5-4 CASSLESGGYGYTF TGTGCCAGCAGCTTGGAATCAGGGGGTTATGGCTACACCTTC
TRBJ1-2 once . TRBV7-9 CASSRGGGYTF TGTGCCAGCAGCCGCGGGGGGGGCTACACCTTC
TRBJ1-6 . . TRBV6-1 CASSAAFRSYNSPLHF TGTGCCAGCAGTGCCGCCTTTAGAAGCTATAATTCACCCCTCCACTTT
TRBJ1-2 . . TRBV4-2 CASSQDYPAGGGYTF TGTGCCAGCAGCCAAGACTACCCCGCGGGGGGAGGCTACACCTTC
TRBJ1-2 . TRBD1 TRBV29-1 CSVDRTGPHYGYTF TGCAGCGTTGATAGGACAGGCCCTCACTATGGCTACACCTTC
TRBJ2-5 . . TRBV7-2 CASSLVGGGQTPRAQYF TGTGCCAGCAGCTTAGTAGGGGGTGGGCAGACCCCACGGGCCCAGTACTTC
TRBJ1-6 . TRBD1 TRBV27 CASSPQRDRGYNSPLHF TGTGCCAGCAGTCCCCAACGAGACAGGGGGTATAATTCACCCCTCCACTTT
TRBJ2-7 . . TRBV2 CASTVLRASYEQYF TGTGCCAGCACGGTGCTGCGGGCCTCCTACGAGCAGTACTTC
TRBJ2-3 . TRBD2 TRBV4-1 CASSQGLARTDTQYF TGCGCCAGCAGCCAAGGACTAGCTAGGACAGATACGCAGTATTTT
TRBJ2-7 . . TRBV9 CASSVGSLGDEQYF TGTGCCAGCAGCGTAGGGTCGCTAGGTGACGAGCAGTACTTC
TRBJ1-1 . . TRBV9 CASSPGGLVAEAFF TGTGCCAGCAGCCCCGGGGGGCTGGTGGCTGAAGCTTTCTTT
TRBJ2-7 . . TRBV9 CASSVGQGLNYEQYF TGTGCCAGCAGCGTAGGGCAGGGTCTTAACTACGAGCAGTACTTC
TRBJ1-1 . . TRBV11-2 CASSLGGPNTEAFF TGTGCCAGCAGCTTAGGCGGCCCGAACACTGAAGCTTTCTTT
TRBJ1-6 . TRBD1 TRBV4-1 CASSHPGTAVSPLHF TGCGCCAGCAGCCATCCCGGGACAGCAGTTTCACCCCTCCACTTT